The text below deals with one T cell receptor beta chain. The sample originates from a study of control samples from healthy donors and cancer patients. Assay: immunoSEQ multiplex PCR; the TCRdb copy retains only in-frame clones and omits some. The sample holds tens of thousands of clones, nearly 90% seen once. This CDR3 spans 10 amino acids. CDR1 and CDR2 (germline): DFQATT, SNEGSKA (reference sequence). V was cut by 3 bases and J by 4 bases, with 4 bases left in between. This chain connects TRBV20-1 to TRBJ2-7; D remains unclear. The sample comprised PBMCs. This TCR was recovered from a man aged 55 to 69 with colorectal cancer. CDR3 coding DNA: TGCAGTGCTAGTCGATACGAGCAGTACTTC. This codes for CSASRYEQYF.